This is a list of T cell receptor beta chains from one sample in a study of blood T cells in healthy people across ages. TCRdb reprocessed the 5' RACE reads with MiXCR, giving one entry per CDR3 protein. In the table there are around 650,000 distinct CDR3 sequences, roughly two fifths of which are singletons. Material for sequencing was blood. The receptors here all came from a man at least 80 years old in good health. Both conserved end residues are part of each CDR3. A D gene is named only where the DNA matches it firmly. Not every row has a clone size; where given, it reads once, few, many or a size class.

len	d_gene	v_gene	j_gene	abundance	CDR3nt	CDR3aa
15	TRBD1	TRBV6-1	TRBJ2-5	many	TGTGCCAGCAGTGGGATGGGACAGGGAAACAATGAGCAGTACTTC	CASSGMGQGNNEQYF
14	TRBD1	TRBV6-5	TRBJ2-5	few	TGTGCCAGCAGTTACCAACAGGGGTACAAGACCCAGTACTTC	CASSYQQGYKTQYF
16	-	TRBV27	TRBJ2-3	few	TGTGCCAGCAACAGAGAACGGACTGCGCGGGGTGGTACGCAGTATTTT	CASNRERTARGGTQYF
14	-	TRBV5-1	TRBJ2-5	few	TGCGCCAGCAGCGGCTTACCTCCCCGAGAGACCCAGTACTTC	CASSGLPPRETQYF
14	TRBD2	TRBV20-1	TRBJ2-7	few	TGCAGTGCCGACAGCGGGAGGGTGAGAAGCGAGCAGTACTTC	CSADSGRVRSEQYF
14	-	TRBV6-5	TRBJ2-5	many	TGCGCCAGCAGCTACGGGACTGCACAAGAGACCCAGTACTTC	CASSYGTAQETQYF
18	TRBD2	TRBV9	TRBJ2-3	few	TGTGCCAGCAGCCCCCCTAGTCGGGCTAGCGGACTCACAGATACGCAGTATTTT	CASSPPSRASGLTDTQYF
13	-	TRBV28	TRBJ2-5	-	TGTGCCAGCACCATGGACGGGCAAGAGACCCAGTACTTC	CASTMDGQETQYF
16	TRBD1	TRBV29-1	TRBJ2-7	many	TGCAGCGTTGAACTAGGCGGGGGACAGGGGGTAAACGAGCAGTACTTC	CSVELGGGQGVNEQYF
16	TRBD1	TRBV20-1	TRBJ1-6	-	TGCAGTGCTAGAGGCAGGGGGCTCCAGGGGGGTTCACCCCTCCACTTT	CSARGRGLQGGSPLHF
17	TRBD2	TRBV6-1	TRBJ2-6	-	TGTGCCAGCAGTCGGGGGGGGACTAGCTCTGGGGCCAACGTCCTGACTTTC	CASSRGGTSSGANVLTF
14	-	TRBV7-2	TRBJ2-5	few	TGTGCCAGCAGCTTAGCGAGTAGGGTGGAGACCCAGTACTTC	CASSLASRVETQYF
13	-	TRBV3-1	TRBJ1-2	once	TGTGCCCGCAGCCAAGGAGGGGAGGGCGGCTACACCTTC	CARSQGGEGGYTF
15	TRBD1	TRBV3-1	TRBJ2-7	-	TGTGCCAGCAGCCAAGGACAGGGGAGTGTCTACGAGCAGTACTTC	CASSQGQGSVYEQYF
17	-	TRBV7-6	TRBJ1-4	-	TGTGCCAGCAGCTTAAATGCTGGAGGGCGCACTAATGAAAAACTGTTTTTT	CASSLNAGGRTNEKLFF
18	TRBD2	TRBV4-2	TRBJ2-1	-	TGTGCCAGCAGCCAAGATTCTGGCGGCGGGAGGAACGACAATGAGCAGTTCTTC	CASSQDSGGGRNDNEQFF
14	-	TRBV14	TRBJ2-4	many	TGTGCCAGCAGCGGCAGGGGGGTCAAAAACATTCAGTACTTC	CASSGRGVKNIQYF
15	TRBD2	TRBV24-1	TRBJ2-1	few	TGTGCCACCAGTGAAACAGCGGGAGGGCCGGGTGAGCAGTTCTTC	CATSETAGGPGEQFF
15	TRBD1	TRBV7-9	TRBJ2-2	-	TGTGCCAGCAGCCCCGGGACAGGGTTTTCCGGGGAGCTGTTTTTT	CASSPGTGFSGELFF
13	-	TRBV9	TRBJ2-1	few	TGTGCCAGCAGCGTAAGTTACGTCAATGAGCAGTTCTTC	CASSVSYVNEQFF
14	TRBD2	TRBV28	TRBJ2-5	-	TGTGCCAGCAGTTTGCCTAAGACTAGCGGAGGGCAGTACTTC	CASSLPKTSGGQYF
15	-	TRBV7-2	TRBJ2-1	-	TGTGCCAGCAGCTTATCGACAAGCTCCTACAATGAGCAGTTCTTC	CASSLSTSSYNEQFF
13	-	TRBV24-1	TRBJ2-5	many	TGTGCCACCAAATCCCGGTTGGGGGAGACCCAGTACTTC	CATKSRLGETQYF
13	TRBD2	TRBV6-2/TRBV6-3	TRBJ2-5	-	TGTGCCATTAGGCGGGGACTAGAAGTGCGCCAGTACTTC	CAIRRGLEVRQYF
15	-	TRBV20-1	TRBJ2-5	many	TGCAGTGCGTCTGATGGAGGGAGAGGGGCAGAGACCCAGTACTTC	CSASDGGRGAETQYF
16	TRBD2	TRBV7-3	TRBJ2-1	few	TGTGCCAGCAGCTTATCCCTAGCGGGAGACCACAATGAGCAGTTCTTC	CASSLSLAGDHNEQFF
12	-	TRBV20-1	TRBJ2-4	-	TGCAGTGCTAGACGGGGGGCGGACATTCAGTACTTC	CSARRGADIQYF
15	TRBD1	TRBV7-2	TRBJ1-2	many	TGTGCCAGCAGCTTAGGGACAGGGGTGATGTATGGCTACACCTTC	CASSLGTGVMYGYTF
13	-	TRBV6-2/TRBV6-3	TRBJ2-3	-	TGTGCCAGCAGTTACGTGCGGGCAGATACGCAGTATTTT	CASSYVRADTQYF
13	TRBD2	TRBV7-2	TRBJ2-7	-	TGTGCCAGCAGCTTTGCCCGGGAGGGGTTTCGGTACTTC	CASSFAREGFRYF
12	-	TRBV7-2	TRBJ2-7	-	TGTGCCAGCAGTCAGAACTGGGGGGAGCAGTACTTC	CASSQNWGEQYF
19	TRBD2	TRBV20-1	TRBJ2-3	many	TGCAGTGCTAGACGAGGACTAGCGGGCCTCTGGCGGGACACAGATACGCAGTATTTT	CSARRGLAGLWRDTDTQYF
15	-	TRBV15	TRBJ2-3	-	TGTGCCACCAGCAGAGAGGGGCGGAGCACAGATACGCAGTATTTT	CATSREGRSTDTQYF
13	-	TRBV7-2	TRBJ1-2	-	TGTGCCAGCAGCGTAAGCAGGGTCATTGGCTACACCTTC	CASSVSRVIGYTF
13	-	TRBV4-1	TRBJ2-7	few	TGCGCCAGCAGCCATCCCAACCGCTACGAGCAGTACTTC	CASSHPNRYEQYF
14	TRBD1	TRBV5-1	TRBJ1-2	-	TGCGCCAGCAGCACCGGGACAGGAGGCTTAGTCTACACCTTC	CASSTGTGGLVYTF
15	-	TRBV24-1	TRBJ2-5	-	TGTGCCACCAGTGACCCCACCCTAGGCCAAGAGACCCAGTACTTC	CATSDPTLGQETQYF
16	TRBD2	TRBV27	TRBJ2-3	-	TGTGCCAGCAGTTTAGGGTCCGGGACTAGCAAGGATACGCAGTATTTT	CASSLGSGTSKDTQYF
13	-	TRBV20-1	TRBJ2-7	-	TGCAGTGCTAGAGATGACCGTTCGAGGGAGCAGTACTTC	CSARDDRSREQYF
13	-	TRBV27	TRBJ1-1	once	TGTGCCAGCAGTGGGTACCCGGACACTGAAGCTTTCTTT	CASSGYPDTEAFF
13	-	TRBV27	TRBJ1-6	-	TGTGCCAGCAGTTTCAGGGAGAATTCACCCCTCCACTTT	CASSFRENSPLHF
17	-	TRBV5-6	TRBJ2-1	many	TGTGCCAGCAGCTTGGCCGATTGGGCCCACAAGAACAATGAGCAGTTCTTC	CASSLADWAHKNNEQFF
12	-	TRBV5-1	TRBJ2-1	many	TGCGCCAGCAGCTTGTTTCTCAATGAGCAGTTCTTC	CASSLFLNEQFF
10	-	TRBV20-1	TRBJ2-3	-	TGCAGTGCCGAGGGGAATACGCAGTATTTT	CSAEGNTQYF
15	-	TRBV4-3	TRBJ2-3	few	TGCGCCAGCAGCCAAGATCGTGTGGGGGCAGATACGCAGTATTTT	CASSQDRVGADTQYF
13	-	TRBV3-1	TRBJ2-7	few	TGTGCCAGCAGCCAAGGGAACAACCGCGGGCAGTACTTC	CASSQGNNRGQYF
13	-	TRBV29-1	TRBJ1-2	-	TGCAGCGTTGGTGGACAGACTAGCTATGGCTACACCTTC	CSVGGQTSYGYTF
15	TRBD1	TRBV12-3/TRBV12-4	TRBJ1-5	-	TGTGCCAGCAGTTTAGGAGGACAGGGGGCCCAGCCCCAGCATTTT	CASSLGGQGAQPQHF
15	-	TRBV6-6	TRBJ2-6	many	TGTGCCAGCAGAACCGGTGTAGGTGGGGCCAACGTCCTGACTTTC	CASRTGVGGANVLTF
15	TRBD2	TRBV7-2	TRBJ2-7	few	TGTGCCAGCAGCTTAGAGCGGGGTGGATTTTACGAGCAGTACTTC	CASSLERGGFYEQYF